The next 26 T cell receptor beta chains were all read from a single sample in a study of T cells in Graves' hyperthyroidism and ophthalmopathy. The TCR beta CDR3 regions underwent amplification using RNA transcripts as the source. Primed by the HTBI set, a first-round RT-PCR was run on the TCR CDR3. TCRdb re-called the multiplex PCR reads through MiXCR, storing one row per CDR3 protein. The profile covers 130,000 or so distinct CDR3 sequences, with 22% appearing a single time and about 70% taken by the ten largest. The sample comprised blood. All receptors come from a woman aged 50 to 60 with Graves' hyperthyroidism that later progressed to Graves' ophthalmopathy.

The J gene is TRBJ2-5, the V gene TRBV24-1; D unclear. In germline, CDR1 is KGHDR, CDR2 SFDVKD. The CDR3 is made up of 16 amino acids. Trimming took 3 bases from V and 0 from J, leaving 13 bases between them. The CDR3 region is CATSDTENTYQETQYF. CDR3 in DNA: TGTGCCACCAGTGATACCGAGAATACGTACCAAGAGACCCAGTACTTC.

This clonotype was seen ten or more times. V usage is TRBV5-1 and J usage is TRBJ2-1; 8 bases are a match to TRBD1. With V trimmed by 1 base and J by 8 bases, 11 bases remained unmatched. Germline V gene sequence: CDR1 SGHRS, CDR2 YFSETQ. The CDR3 runs 16 residues. The CDR3: CASSLLRTGIGDEQFF. In DNA, the CDR3 is TGCGCCAGCAGCTTGCTGCGGACAGGGATCGGGGATGAGCAGTTCTTC. The full variable domain, in which reference TRBV5-1 and TRBJ2-1 provide the parts outside the CDR3, is KAGVTQTPRYLIKTRGQQVTLSCSPISGHRSVSWYQQTPGQGLQFLFEYFSETQRNKGNFPGRFSGRQFSNSRSEMNVSTLELGDSALYLCASSLLRTGIGDEQFFGPGTRLTVL.

This clonotype was recorded many times. J is TRBJ1-1 and V is TRBV20-1, with D maybe TRBD1 (5 bases). Looked up from germline, CDR1 is DFQATT and CDR2 is SNEGSKA (reference sequence). V was trimmed by 1 base and J by 3 bases, leaving 12 bases between them. The CDR3 runs to 14 residues. CDR3 sequence (DNA): TGCAGTGCTAGAGCTGGGGGGTATTACACTGAAGCTTTCTTT. Its protein product is CSARAGGYYTEAFF.

V is TRBV30 and J is TRBJ1-1; D may be TRBD1 (5 bases). The CDR3 is made up of 10 amino acids. Germline-derived CDR1 and CDR2 are GTSNPN and SVGIG (reference sequence). V shed 4 bases and J shed 11 bases, with 11 bases lying between them. The CDR3 coding sequence is TGTGCCTGGATCAATCACAGGGCTTTCTTT. Amino acids: CAWINHRAFF.

In this sample, this clonotype turned up a few times. A clone one base away is much larger, so this may be a read error. The chain carries TRBV28 and TRBJ1-1; no reliable D call. From germline, CDR1 is MDHEN and CDR2 SYDVKM. This CDR3 has 11 residues. The CDR3 here is CVSNRNTEAFF. The CDR3 DNA sequence: TGTGTCAGCAATCGGAACACTGAAGCTTTCTTT.

This clonotype was recorded many times. The chain combines TRBV29-1 with TRBJ2-7, with D possibly being TRBD1 (5 bases). Germline V gene lookup returns CDR1 SQVTM and CDR2 ANQGSEA. The V end was cut by 6 bases, the J end by 5 bases, with 11 bases between. The CDR3 is made up of 11 amino acids. Here the CDR3 DNA reads TGCAGCGTGGGGAAGGGGAACGAGCAGTACTTC. This codes for CSVGKGNEQYF.

V gene TRBV7-9 combines with J gene TRBJ1-1; 9 bases agree with TRBD1. CDR3 length: 13 residues. CDR1 and CDR2 (germline): SEHNR, FQNEAQ (reference sequence). V lost 4 bases and J lost 10; bases outside the gene matches: 7. The CDR3 DNA follows: TGTGCCAGCAGCTCTAGGACAGGGGAGGGAGCTTTCTTT. Its protein is CASSSRTGEGAFF.

Many counts were recorded for this clonotype. The CDR3 sequence is CASSSGQTFNEKLFF. For the CDR3, the DNA is TGTGCCAGCAGTTCCGGACAGACTTTTAATGAAAAACTGTTTTTT. The J gene is TRBJ1-4, the V gene TRBV5-5; possible D gene TRBD1, 6 bases. This CDR3 spans 15 amino acids. CDR1 is SGHKS, CDR2 YYEKEE, per germline (reference sequence). The V end was cut by 5 bases, the J end by 4 bases, with 15 bases between.

This clonotype was recorded at least ten times. This rearrangement joins TRBV2 to TRBJ1-2; 11 nucleotides match TRBD1. Germline V gene sequence: CDR1 SNHLY, CDR2 FYNNEI. The CDR3 runs to 15 residues. The V and J ends lost 10 bases and 4 bases, in that order; junction bases with no gene match: 11. CDR3 nucleotides: TGTGCCACCCGCCTGGACAGGGGGCACAGCTATGGCTACACCTTC. As protein: CATRLDRGHSYGYTF.

This clonotype was counted between two and nine times. V gene TRBV9 combines with J gene TRBJ2-3, with 7 nucleotides matching TRBD2. Germline CDR1 reads SGDLS; CDR2 reads YYNGEE. V dropped 3 bases and J dropped 0; count of bases not matched to a gene: 4. The CDR3 has 15 residues. The DNA of the CDR3 is TGTGCCAGCAGCGCCACTAGCGCAAGCACAGATACGCAGTATTTT. It translates to CASSATSASTDTQYF.

This clonotype came up many times. The V gene is TRBV7-2, the J gene TRBJ1-5; 7 positions match TRBD1. Germline CDR1 and CDR2: SGHTA and FQGNSA. CDR3 size: 19 residues. The V and J ends lost 0 bases and 0 bases, in that order; junction bases with no gene match: 11. The CDR3, as DNA: TGTGCCAGCAGCTTAGCGCTAGCGAGGGGGCAGGGTAGCAATCAGCCCCAGCATTTT. This codes for CASSLALARGQGSNQPQHF.

V is TRBV19 and J is TRBJ2-1, with TRBD2 as a possible D gene (6 bases). The CDR3 extends over 15 amino acids. Trimming removed 10 bases from V and 0 bases from J, with 16 bases in between. The germline gives CDR1 LNHDA, CDR2 SQIVND (reference sequence). The CDR3 sequence: CATRHGTYSYNEQFF. The CDR3, as DNA: TGTGCCACTAGACACGGGACTTACTCCTACAATGAGCAGTTCTTC.

This clonotype appeared many times. The V gene is TRBV2, the J gene TRBJ1-2; a possible D gene is TRBD1 (5 bases). The V gene's germline CDR1 is SNHLY and CDR2 FYNNEI. The CDR3 runs 16 residues. The ends were cut back, 3 bases at V and 2 bases at J, with 16 bases in the middle. CDR3 in amino acids: CASSEPATEANYGYTF. CDR3 sequence (DNA): TGTGCCAGCAGTGAGCCCGCGACAGAAGCAAACTATGGCTACACCTTC.

This clonotype was observed a handful of times. V usage is TRBV20-1 and J usage is TRBJ2-3; tentatively, D is TRBD2 (5 bases). V was pared by 3 bases and J by 4 bases, with 11 bases between. The CDR3 has 13 amino acids. The germline V gene has CDR1 DFQATT and CDR2 SNEGSKA (reference sequence). CDR3 sequence (DNA): TGCAGTGCTAGTGCGGGTATCCCAGATACGCAGTATTTT. As protein: CSASAGIPDTQYF.

Concerning this clonotype: Just one base apart from a much larger clone, this may be a read error. V and J are TRBV5-1 and TRBJ2-3; TRBD2 matches at 10 bases. CDR3 length: 16 amino acids. Trimming took 7 bases from V and 1 from J; bases not matched to a gene: 9. Germline V gives CDR1 SGHRS, CDR2 YFSETQ. CDR3 sequence (DNA): TGCGCCAGCCGCTCCTCTAGCGGGAGTGGCACAGATACGCAGTATTTT. Protein sequence: CASRSSSGSGTDTQYF.

This clonotype was seen more than once but under ten times. The V and J genes are TRBV10-2 and TRBJ2-1, with 9 bases fitting TRBD2. The CDR3 length is 19 residues. CDR1 and CDR2 (germline): WSHSY, SAAADI. The junction had 25 bases not matched to a gene; V was cut back by 4 bases and J by 12 bases. CDR3 nucleotides: TGCGCCAGCAGTGTAGGAGGATGGGCAGCGGGAGGACCCCCCCGGGGGCAGTTCTTC. Encoded protein: CASSVGGWAAGGPPRGQFF.

This clonotype was detected a few times. This chain joins TRBV20-1 and TRBJ2-5, with a possible D match to TRBD2 (5 bases). CDR1 is DFQATT and CDR2 is SNEGSKA in the germline V gene (reference sequence). Trimming left V 1 base short and J 3 bases short, with 15 bases between. The CDR3 length is 15 residues. In DNA, the CDR3 is TGCAGTGCTAGAGGAGGCCAACTAGGGAAAGAGACCCAGTACTTC. This codes for CSARGGQLGKETQYF.

This chain connects TRBV19 to TRBJ2-4, with 11 bases matching TRBD2. Germline V gene lookup returns CDR1 LNHDA and CDR2 SQIVND (reference sequence). V lost 4 bases to trimming and J lost 0 bases; unmatched junction nucleotides: 8. The CDR3 is 18 residues long. The CDR3 DNA follows: TGTGCCAGTAGTACGCGGAGGACTAGCGGGCTAGCCAAAAACATTCAGTACTTC. This sequence encodes CASSTRRTSGLAKNIQYF.

The chain uses TRBV28 and TRBJ1-1; 10 bases map to TRBD1. Germline V gene data show CDR1 as MDHEN and CDR2 as SYDVKM. V lost 6 bases and J lost 9; bases outside the gene matches: 10. The CDR3 extends over 14 amino acids. The CDR3 DNA follows: TGTGCCAGCAGCCACCCCGGACAGGGGGGGCAAGCTTTCTTT. Its translation is CASSHPGQGGQAFF.

In its sample, this clonotype was seen many times. V gene TRBV3-1 combines with J gene TRBJ2-1, with D tentatively TRBD2 (5 bases). The CDR3 length is 18 residues. Trimming shortened V by 5 bases and J by 0 bases, and 20 bases separated the two germline ends. Germline CDR1 LGHDT, CDR2 YNNKEL (reference sequence). DNA of the CDR3: TGTGCCAGCAGCTTTACAAAGGAGCGGAGGAGCTCCTACAATGAGCAGTTCTTC. As protein: CASSFTKERRSSYNEQFF.

The chain joins TRBV28 to TRBJ2-7; 9 positions agree with TRBD2. Germline V CDR1 and CDR2: MDHEN, SYDVKM. The J segment lost 6 bases and the V segment lost 5 bases, leaving 14 bases of the junction unmatched. The CDR3 totals 16 residues. CDR3 in amino acids: CASSPKTSGILLEQYF. The CDR3 DNA sequence: TGTGCCAGCAGTCCTAAGACTAGCGGAATACTCCTCGAGCAGTACTTC.

This clonotype was seen at least ten times. The rearrangement links TRBV7-2 to TRBJ2-1, with TRBD2 matching over 11 bases. Germline V gene data show CDR1 as SGHTA and CDR2 as FQGNSA. J lost 7 bases, V lost 5 bases, and 7 bases had no gene match. This CDR3 has 15 amino acids. The CDR3 region is CASSTRGLAGNEQFF. The CDR3 DNA follows: TGTGCCAGCAGCACACGAGGACTAGCGGGTAATGAGCAGTTCTTC.

This clonotype has a single count. The CDR3 loop is CSVVWASGNTDTQYF. CDR3 nucleotide sequence: TGCAGCGTTGTGTGGGCTAGCGGAAACACAGATACGCAGTATTTT. The V gene is TRBV29-1, the J gene TRBJ2-3; TRBD2 matches at 7 bases. V lost 4 bases to trimming and J lost 2 bases; unmatched junction nucleotides: 9. The CDR3 loop spans 15 amino acids. Germline CDR1 reads SQVTM; CDR2 reads ANQGSEA.

This clonotype has a count of ten or more. The chain combines TRBV14 with TRBJ2-1, with 10 bases aligning to TRBD2. V trimming: 5 bases; J trimming: 3 bases; junction bases outside the gene matches: 4. Germline V gene lookup returns CDR1 SGHDN and CDR2 FVKESK. The CDR3 is 15 amino acids. CDR3 DNA: TGTGCCAGCAGCACTCGGACTAGCGGCTACAATGAGCAGTTCTTC. It specifies CASSTRTSGYNEQFF.

This clonotype was observed many times. The genes are TRBV7-8 and TRBJ2-2, with 15 bases fitting TRBD2. Germline V CDR1 and CDR2: SGHVS, FQNEAQ. This CDR3 has 19 residues. V shed 5 bases and J 0 bases; nucleotides not matched to a gene: 7. CDR3 region: CASSIRTSGRVANTGELFF. Here the CDR3 DNA reads TGTGCCAGCAGCATAAGGACTAGCGGGAGGGTCGCGAACACCGGGGAGCTGTTTTTT.

V gene TRBV5-1 combines with J gene TRBJ1-3; D is undetermined. V lost 3 bases and J 0 bases, leaving 10 bases between the germline ends. From germline, CDR1 is SGHRS and CDR2 YFSETQ. CDR3 length: 15 residues. The CDR3 region has the DNA TGCGCCAGCAGCTCAGACTTGTCCTCTGGAAACACCATATATTTT. The encoded protein is CASSSDLSSGNTIYF.